Given below is one TCR beta chain in context. The target of this receptor is not known. No per-base quality is available; no much larger clone lies one base away. V is cut back by 8 bases and J by 3 bases, with 11 bases in the junction unmatched. Sequences SEHNR (CDR1) and FQNEAQ (CDR2) are obtained from the germline V gene (reference sequence). Its CDR3 holds 15 amino acids, cysteine through phenylalanine. Here the CDR3 DNA is all that survives: 45 bases in frame from base 1. TCR CDR3 regions were amplified from genomic DNA by multiplex PCR using the deep immunoSEQ assay. For each cell subset, the extracted genomic DNA was distributed evenly across all wells of several immunoSEQ 96-well plates, and each plate served as one replicate. For unsorted PBMC, about 300 ng genomic DNA, equal to about 29,000 T cell genomes, was loaded into each replicate PCR. Unsorted PBMC genomic DNA was sequenced across ten immunoSEQ deep assay plates. Purified libraries were measured with a Qubit 3.0 fluorometer, size-checked on a Bioanalyzer 2100, and measured again with the KAPA Library Quantification kit. A separate single-read 150-cycle Illumina NextSeq 550 flow cell was used to sequence each immunoSEQ 96-well plate. The source study handled its data this way. Because the immunoSEQ output included only junctional sequences and no quality scores, the filtering could not be the same as the filtering used for full-length reads. Sequences were annotated with PyIR, a Python wrapper for IgBLAST v1.9, using IMGT germline references to assign V/J genes and CDR3. Any read was removed if the V/J assignment was weak (E-value above 1e-6), the CDR3 was missing, or the read contained stop codons, out-of-frame junctions, or ambiguous translated residues. V3J clonotypes were defined as sequences sharing the same inferred V gene, J gene, and CDR3 amino acid sequence. Percentage overlap between repertoires was computed as shared unique clonotypes divided by the size of the smaller repertoire. Richness of each repertoire was evaluated using RTK rarefaction, the Chao1 estimator, and Recon v2.1 estimates of unobserved clonotypes. The table was pulled from immuneACCESS by TCRdb, which kept in-frame rearrangements only. Such tables lose some clones; where checked, under half of the loss comes from unresolved V genes, and the rest has no known cause. The DNA gave D and trimming, while V, J and clone size come from that table. The sample contains about 450,000 clones, around 79% of them found a single time. Jointly, the top ten make up approximately 13% of the sample.

These data belong to a study of shared clonotypes between healthy human individuals (dated by TCRdb to the early 2020s). Background on the whole study: The cohort included a few men and a couple of women between 18 and 49 years of age. Leukapheresis yielded between about 0.94 and 10 billion PBMCs per donor. The study deeply sequenced blood TCR repertoires of about 5 healthy adults to estimate repertoire size and the extent of clonotype sharing between individuals. Libraries were prepared and TCR repertoires were sequenced by different laboratories using diverse techniques, in order to increase sequencing depth and limit assay-specific biases. The investigation overall reported the following: Sampling was restricted to blood, and TCR repertoires in tissues likely differ from the TCR repertoires found in blood. Pairwise subsampling led to the expectation that sequencing depth would affect the degree of clonotype sharing among donors. Because the study included a small number of donors, the genetic and exposure-history diversity represented was limited.

The donors were healthy, HIV-negative adults with no recently reported acute infections or vaccinations. Every donor was a Caucasian adult living in Nashville, Tennessee, USA. For unsorted samples, some 100 million PBMCs were counted and genomic DNA was extracted with the QIAamp DNA Blood Mini kit. After blood collection by leukapheresis, PBMCs were isolated using Ficoll-Histopaque density gradient centrifugation and then cryopreserved in the vapor phase of liquid nitrogen. The sample was PBMCs. The sequence was obtained from a middle-aged woman in good health. Some clones in this sample may be carry-over from other donors' samples. The rearranged segments are TRBV7-9 and TRBJ2-7; a stretch of 9 junction bases matches TRBD1. DNA sequence: TGTGCCAGCGGTCCGGGGGACAGGGATATCTACGAGCAGTACTTC. This encodes CASGPGDRDIYEQYF.